This T cell receptor beta chain came from a study of blood T cell repertoires in COVID-19. Overall study: The United States, Italy and Spain provided the acute and convalescent COVID-19 samples.

This clone was counted once. The sample contains more than one DNA sequence encoding this CDR3. The trim removed 0 bases at V and 6 bases at J, leaving 5 bases unmatched. This CDR3 region has 15 residues. Looked up from germline, CDR1 is LNHNV and CDR2 is YYDKDF (reference sequence). The assay was immunoSEQ multiplex PCR, and TCRdb's table has in-frame clones only and misses some. The data show 350,000 to 400,000 clones, roughly 90% seen once. This chain connects TRBV15 to TRBJ2-1, with 7 positions matching TRBD1. The sample was PBMCs or T cells enriched from blood (not recorded which). This TCR was sampled from a woman aged 25 to 45 with acute COVID-19. CDR3 residues: CATSRDLAGGNEQFF. CDR3 sequence (DNA): TGTGCCACCAGCAGAGATCTGGCAGGGGGCAATGAGCAGTTCTTC.